The rows below give T cell receptor beta chains drawn from one sample of a study of Graves' ophthalmopathy and Graves' hyperthyroidism. From the multiplex PCR reads, TCRdb called clonotypes with MiXCR, one entry per CDR3 protein. The sample comprises around 50,000 distinct CDR3 sequences, roughly 52% of which are singletons, and 23% rests with the top ten. Specimen: peripheral blood. These receptors were taken from an adult man with Graves' ophthalmopathy. Each CDR3 is given with its conserved first and last residue. D genes are given only for firm matches. Clone size is shown for a subset of rows, as once, few, many or a class of expanded clone.

j_call,clone_size,d_call,v_call,cdr3_nt,cdr3_aa
TRBJ1-2,many,TRBD1,TRBV7-9,TGTGCCAGCAGCTCGACAGGGGACTATGGCTACACCTTC,CASSSTGDYGYTF
TRBJ2-4,many,TRBD2,TRBV5-1,TGCGCCAGCAGTGAAGAGGTCGGGGGGAACATTCAGTACTTC,CASSEEVGGNIQYF
TRBJ1-2,many,-,TRBV6-1,TGTGCCAGCAGTGAATCGGACGGGGGCTATGGCTACACCTTC,CASSESDGGYGYTF
TRBJ2-3,many,TRBD2,TRBV20-1,TGCAGTGCTAGAGCCCCCCGGACTAGCGGGACAGATACGCAGTATTTT,CSARAPRTSGTDTQYF
TRBJ2-6,many,TRBD1,TRBV2,TGTGCCAGCGAGACAGGGGGGGGTTCCTCTGGGGCCAACGTCCTGACTTTC,CASETGGGSSGANVLTF
TRBJ2-7,-,TRBD1,TRBV20-1,TGCAGTGCCGCAAGGGACAGCTCCTACGAGCAGTACTTC,CSAARDSSYEQYF
TRBJ2-7,many,-,TRBV20-1,TGCAGTGCTAGAGATAGGCAGGGGGGAATCTACGAGCAGTACTTC,CSARDRQGGIYEQYF
TRBJ2-5,few,-,TRBV15,TGTGCCACCAGCAGTGGGGGAGAAGAGACCCAGTACTTC,CATSSGGEETQYF
TRBJ2-7,once,TRBD1,TRBV20-1,TGCAGTGCTAGAGATTGCCGGGACAGCTCTCCCTACGAGCAGTACTTT,CSARDCRDSSPYEQYF
TRBJ2-7,many,TRBD1,TRBV7-8,TGTGCCAGCAGCTACAAACAGGGGGGCGAGCAGTACTTC,CASSYKQGGEQYF
TRBJ1-1,many,-,TRBV14,TGTGCCAGCAGCCCGAGACAGGTTGGTGAAGCTTTCTTT,CASSPRQVGEAFF
TRBJ1-5,-,TRBD1,TRBV5-4,TGTGCCAGCAGCTTACAGGGGTCCAATCAGCCCCAGCATTTT,CASSLQGSNQPQHF
TRBJ1-5,many,-,TRBV30,TGTGCCTGGAGTGGTGATAGCAATCAGCCCCAGCATTTT,CAWSGDSNQPQHF
TRBJ2-3,many,TRBD2,TRBV20-1,TGCAGTGCTAGCTTAGCGGGGGGGCCTTTCACAGATACGCAGTATTTT,CSASLAGGPFTDTQYF
TRBJ1-1,many,-,TRBV20-1,TGCAGTGCTAGAGACTATCGGGCAGGGGAAGCTTTCTTT,CSARDYRAGEAFF
TRBJ1-6,many,-,TRBV27,TGTGCCAGCAGTCCATCGGGACGGGTCTATAATTCACCCCTCCACTTT,CASSPSGRVYNSPLHF
TRBJ2-2,-,TRBD2,TRBV7-2,TGTGCCAGCAGCAACAGGCGGGGGGGCACCGGGGAGCTGTTTTTT,CASSNRRGGTGELFF
TRBJ1-1,many,-,TRBV7-8,TGTGCCAGCAGCATTCAATCTGGACCGGGGAACACTGAAGCTTTCTTT,CASSIQSGPGNTEAFF
TRBJ2-5,-,-,TRBV7-3,TGTGCCAGCAGCTTAACCACGGGCTGGGAGACCCAGTACTTC,CASSLTTGWETQYF
TRBJ2-1,-,-,TRBV9,TGTGCCAGCAGCTCAGGACGTATGTTCGATGAGCAGTTCTTC,CASSSGRMFDEQFF